The 18 T cell receptor beta chains below were found in one sample sequenced in a study of CD8+ T cells in alopecia areata. cDNA reverse transcribed from extracted RNA served as the sequencing template. Clones were sequenced by immunoSEQ multiplex PCR, and TCRdb holds only the in-frame ones, with some missing. The repertoire consists of about 150,000 clones, with 45% to 60% occurring once and the leading ten covering approximately 4.3%. The sequenced sample was CD4+ T cells sorted from blood. Receptors were obtained from a human donor in good health.

The V and J genes are TRBV29-1 and TRBJ2-1, with 8 bases identical to TRBD2. V trimming: 6 bases; J trimming: 4 bases; junction bases outside the gene matches: 5. Per germline, CDR1 SQVTM and CDR2 ANQGSEA. The CDR3 loop spans 13 amino acids. The CDR3 nucleotides are TGCAGCGTCCTACTAGCGGAGTACAATGAGCAGTTCTTC. Protein sequence: CSVLLAEYNEQFF.

The CDR3 loop reads CASSGGPAADTQYF. Here the CDR3 DNA reads TGTGCCAGCTCGGGGGGACCAGCAGCAGATACGCAGTATTTT. The V and J genes are TRBV27 and TRBJ2-3; TRBD2 agrees at 7 bases. The CDR3 extends over 14 amino acids. Germline V gives CDR1 MNHEY, CDR2 SMNVEV (reference sequence). Trimming removed 8 bases from V and 4 bases from J; junction bases left unmatched: 9.

This sequence joins TRBV29-1 and TRBJ2-7; no definite D call. Trimming stripped 4 bases from V and 5 bases from J, with 18 bases between. CDR1 is SQVTM, CDR2 ANQGSEA, per germline. The CDR3 runs to 14 residues. The CDR3 sequence: CSVGVSTSYHEQYF. CDR3 nucleotides: TGCAGCGTTGGGGTTTCGACCTCTTACCACGAGCAGTACTTC.

This sequence joins TRBV28 and TRBJ2-5, with a tentative D call TRBD2 (7 bases). This CDR3 is 16 amino acids long. V was pared by 6 bases and J by 2 bases, with 19 bases between. Germline V lookup: CDR1 MDHEN, CDR2 SYDVKM. DNA of the CDR3: TGTGCCAGCAGCCTAGTATGGGGGGGCGGGCAAGAGACCCAGTACTTC. As protein: CASSLVWGGGQETQYF.

Ten or more counts support this clone. In DNA form, the CDR3 reads TGTGCCAGCAGCTTACAGGGACAGAACTATGGCTACACCTTC. As protein: CASSLQGQNYGYTF. The chain employs TRBV7-8 and TRBJ1-2, with 7 bases lining up with TRBD1. The junction had 2 bases not matched to a gene; V was cut back by 2 bases and J by 2 bases. CDR1 is SGHVS, CDR2 FQNEAQ, per germline. The CDR3 contains 14 residues.

This chain links TRBV6-6 with TRBJ1-5; D is possibly TRBD1 (5 bases). Trimming pared 0 bases from V and 5 bases from J, leaving 8 bases between. The germline V gene encodes CDR1 MNHNY and CDR2 SVGAGI (reference sequence). The CDR3 extends over 14 amino acids. As DNA, the CDR3 is TGTGCCAGCAGTTACTCTCAGGGTTATCAGCCCCAGCATTTT. Its protein product is CASSYSQGYQPQHF.

With respect to this clone: In the same sample, other DNA sequences code for this CDR3. The chain combines TRBV30 with TRBJ2-7; weak D call: TRBD1 (5 bases). This CDR3 region has 13 residues. The ends were cut back, 3 bases at V and 6 bases at J, with 15 bases in the middle. CDR1 GTSNPN and CDR2 SVGIG come from the germline V gene (reference sequence). As DNA, the CDR3 is TGTGCCTGGAGCGAAGACAGTTTTGGCGAGCAGTACTTC. This translates into CAWSEDSFGEQYF.

This chain connects TRBV2 to TRBJ2-1; 8 positions agree with TRBD2. V lost 4 bases to trimming and J lost 4 bases; unmatched junction nucleotides: 21. This CDR3 region has 20 residues. CDR1 is SNHLY, CDR2 FYNNEI, per germline. CDR3: CASSGETLLTSGSFYNEQFF. In DNA, the CDR3 is TGTGCCAGCAGTGGTGAAACCCTCCTAACCAGCGGGAGCTTTTACAATGAGCAGTTCTTC.

This clone was counted between two and nine times. The chain is built from TRBV19 and TRBJ1-5; 7 bases fit TRBD1. The CDR3 runs 15 residues. After removal of 5 bases from V and 6 bases from J, the junction contained 10 bases not matched to a gene. Per the germline V gene, CDR1 is LNHDA and CDR2 is SQIVND (reference sequence). In DNA, the CDR3 is TGTGCCAGTAGTGACGCAGGGGCAGGGGGTCAGCCCCAGCATTTT. Its protein product is CASSDAGAGGQPQHF.

The chain joins TRBV10-3 to TRBJ1-2; 9 bases agree with TRBD1. The CDR3 loop spans 14 amino acids. Germline CDR1 ENHRY, CDR2 SYGVKD. V gave up 0 bases and J gave up 5 bases; unmatched junction bases: 1. Here the CDR3 DNA reads TGTGCCATCAGTGAGTCGACAGGGGGTTATGGCTACACCTTC. As protein: CAISESTGGYGYTF.

The table lists this clone with a count of one. This sequence joins TRBV5-1 and TRBJ2-3, with 8 bases fitting TRBD2. The ends lost 6 bases at V and 3 bases at J; junction bases unmatched: 6. The CDR3 covers 14 residues. Per germline, CDR1 SGHRS and CDR2 YFSETQ. In DNA, the CDR3 is TGCGCCAGCAAAAGCGGGAGAGGGACAGATACGCAGTATTTT. Protein: CASKSGRGTDTQYF.

This clone was picked up a small number of times. CDR3 in amino acids: CASSSVAGGYEQYF. The DNA of the CDR3 is TGTGCCAGCAGCTCGGTAGCGGGAGGCTACGAGCAGTACTTC. The chain recombines TRBV7-2 with TRBJ2-7; 10 nucleotides match TRBD2. This CDR3 contains 14 residues. CDR1 and CDR2 from the germline V gene are SGHTA and FQGNSA. J gave up 3 bases and V 4 bases, and 3 bases lay outside the gene matches.

V gene TRBV4-2 combines with J gene TRBJ2-1, with D maybe TRBD2 (5 bases). Germline CDR1 reads LGHNA; CDR2 reads YNFKEQ. Trimming took 3 bases from V and 5 from J, leaving 14 bases between them. The CDR3 totals 15 residues. This chain's CDR3 is CASSQNWETDNEQFF. The CDR3 bases are TGTGCCAGCAGCCAGAACTGGGAGACCGACAATGAGCAGTTCTTC.

The chain uses TRBV4-2 and TRBJ2-1; TRBD2 matches at 11 bases. J lost 3 bases, V lost 6 bases, and 7 bases had no gene match. CDR3 size: 16 residues. Germline V gene data show CDR1 as LGHNA and CDR2 as YNFKEQ. The CDR3 loop reads CASRQNSGRDYNEQFF. The CDR3 DNA sequence: TGTGCCAGCAGGCAAAATAGCGGGAGGGACTACAATGAGCAGTTCTTC.

The rearrangement links TRBV29-1 to TRBJ2-3; 10 bases fit TRBD1. Germline V gene sequence: CDR1 SQVTM, CDR2 ANQGSEA. CDR3 length: 13 residues. Losses at the gene ends were 5 bases for V and 4 bases for J; bases not matched to a gene: 3. CDR3 protein: CSVSTGGADTQYF. CDR3 sequence (DNA): TGCAGCGTTTCGACAGGGGGCGCAGATACGCAGTATTTT.

This clone was seen only once. V usage is TRBV19 and J usage is TRBJ2-7; possibly TRBD1 for D (5 bases). The length of the CDR3 is 14 residues. V was shortened by 8 bases and J by 3 bases, with 17 bases between the two germline ends. Germline V CDR1 and CDR2: LNHDA, SQIVND (reference sequence). CDR3 protein: CASHGAGPFYEQYF. CDR3 nucleotide sequence: TGTGCCAGTCATGGGGCAGGGCCCTTCTACGAGCAGTACTTC.

The J gene is TRBJ2-1, the V gene TRBV20-1, with D uncertain. V lost 1 base, J lost 12 bases, and 10 bases lay in between. The germline gives CDR1 DFQATT, CDR2 SNEGSKA (reference sequence). This CDR3 has 11 residues. CDR3 sequence: CSARVGAGQFF. DNA for the CDR3: TGCAGTGCTAGAGTTGGTGCCGGGCAGTTCTTC.

V usage is TRBV29-1 and J usage is TRBJ2-7; D is perhaps TRBD1 (6 bases). V shed 6 bases and J shed 4 bases, with 22 bases lying between them. Germline V lookup: CDR1 SQVTM, CDR2 ANQGSEA. The CDR3 is 15 residues long. For the CDR3, the DNA is TGCAGCGTCAGGGGAAAGGTGAGAGGTACTTACGAGCAGTACTTC. Translating it yields CSVRGKVRGTYEQYF.